This TCR beta chain was retrieved from a study of OX40 agonist ivuxolimab in advanced cancers. Trimming cost V 6 bases and J 2 bases; bases outside gene matches: 10. Germline CDR1 and CDR2: SQVTM and ANQGSEA. The CDR3 length is 16 residues. Measured with immunoSEQ multiplex PCR; TCRdb has only the in-frame clones, and not every one. The data contain 81,000 or so clones, approximately 94% of them singletons. The starting material was CD4+ or CD8+ T cells sorted from blood, obtained in a trial of the OX40 agonist ivuxolimab. This rearrangement joins TRBV29-1 to TRBJ2-2, with 9 positions matching TRBD1. This TCR came from an adult with an advanced solid tumor such as melanoma, head and neck, liver or kidney cancer. The CDR3 DNA reads as TGCAGCGTCCCTAGGACAGGGGAGATTAACACCGGGGAGCTGTTTTTT. Protein: CSVPRTGEINTGELFF.